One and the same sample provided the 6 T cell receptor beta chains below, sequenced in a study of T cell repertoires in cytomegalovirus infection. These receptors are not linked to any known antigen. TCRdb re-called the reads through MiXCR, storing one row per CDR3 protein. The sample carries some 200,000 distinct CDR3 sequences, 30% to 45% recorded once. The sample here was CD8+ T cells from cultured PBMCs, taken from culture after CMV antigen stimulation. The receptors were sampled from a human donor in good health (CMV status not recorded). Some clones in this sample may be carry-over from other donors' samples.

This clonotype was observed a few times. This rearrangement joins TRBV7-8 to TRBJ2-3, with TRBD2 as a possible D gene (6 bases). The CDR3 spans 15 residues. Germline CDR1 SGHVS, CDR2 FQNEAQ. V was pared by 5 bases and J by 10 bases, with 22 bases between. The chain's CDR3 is CASSLRDSPQRPQYF. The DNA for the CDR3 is TGTGCCAGCAGCCTCCGGGACTCCCCTCAACGCCCGCAGTATTTT.

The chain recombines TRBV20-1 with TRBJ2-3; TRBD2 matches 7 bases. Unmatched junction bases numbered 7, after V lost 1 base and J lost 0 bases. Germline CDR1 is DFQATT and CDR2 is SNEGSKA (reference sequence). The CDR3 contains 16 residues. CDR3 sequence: CSARGSLAPSTDTQYF. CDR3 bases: TGCAGTGCTAGAGGCTCACTAGCGCCAAGCACAGATACGCAGTATTTT.

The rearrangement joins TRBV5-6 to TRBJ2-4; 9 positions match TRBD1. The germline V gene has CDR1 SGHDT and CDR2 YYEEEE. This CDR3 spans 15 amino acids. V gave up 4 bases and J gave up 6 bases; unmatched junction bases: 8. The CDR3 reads CASSPLDRGLNIQYF. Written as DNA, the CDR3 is TGTGCCAGCAGCCCCCTGGACAGGGGTCTAAACATTCAGTACTTC.

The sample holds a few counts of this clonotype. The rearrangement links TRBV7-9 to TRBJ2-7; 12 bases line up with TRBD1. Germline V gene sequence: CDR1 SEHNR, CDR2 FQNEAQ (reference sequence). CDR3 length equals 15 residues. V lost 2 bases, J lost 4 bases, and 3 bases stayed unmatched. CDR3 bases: TGTGCCAGCAGCTTAAGGGACAGGGGGCCGTACGAGCAGTACTTC. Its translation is CASSLRDRGPYEQYF.

CDR3 protein: CASSDSGTGTNEQFF. The CDR3 DNA reads as TGTGCCAGCAGTGACTCTGGGACAGGGACCAATGAGCAGTTCTTC. The chain couples TRBV6-4 to TRBJ2-1; 9 bases are shared with TRBD1. The CDR3 totals 15 residues. Trimming at V came to 0 bases and at J to 6 bases, leaving 3 bases not matched to a gene. Germline V CDR1 and CDR2: MRHNA, SNTAGT.

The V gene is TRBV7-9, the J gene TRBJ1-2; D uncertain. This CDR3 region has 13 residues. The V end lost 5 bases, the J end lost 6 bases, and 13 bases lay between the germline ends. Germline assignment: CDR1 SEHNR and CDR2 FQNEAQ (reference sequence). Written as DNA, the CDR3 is TGTGCCAGCAGCCCGGGCCCTCGAGATGGCTACACCTTC. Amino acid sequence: CASSPGPRDGYTF. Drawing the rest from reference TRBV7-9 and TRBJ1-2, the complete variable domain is DTGVSQNPRHKITKRGQNVTFRCDPISEHNRLYWYRQTLGQGPEFLTYFQNEAQLEKSRLLSDRFSAERPKGSFSTLEIQRTEQGDSAMYLCASSPGPRDGYTFGSGTRLTVV.